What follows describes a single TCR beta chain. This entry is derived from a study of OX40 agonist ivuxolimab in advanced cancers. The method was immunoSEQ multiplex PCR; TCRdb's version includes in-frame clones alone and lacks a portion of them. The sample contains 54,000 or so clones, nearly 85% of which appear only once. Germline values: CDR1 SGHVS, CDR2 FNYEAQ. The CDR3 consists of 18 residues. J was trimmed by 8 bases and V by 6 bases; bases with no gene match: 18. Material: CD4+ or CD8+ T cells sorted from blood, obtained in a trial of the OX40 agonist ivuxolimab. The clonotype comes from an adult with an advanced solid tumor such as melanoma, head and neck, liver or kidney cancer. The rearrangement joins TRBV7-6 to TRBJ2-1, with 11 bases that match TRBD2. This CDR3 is CASSLGSSGGPVVYEQFF. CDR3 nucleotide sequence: TGTGCCAGCAGTTTGGGTTCTAGCGGGGGGCCAGTCGTCTATGAGCAGTTCTTC.